Listed below are T cell receptor beta chains from one sample, sequenced in a study of technical replicates of blood from several donors. Repertoires were generated with immunoSEQ multiplex PCR, while TCRdb's copy carries only in-frame clones and drops some. The sample lists around 81,000 clones; about 81% were seen once. The sequenced material came from PBMCs. All receptors derive from a human donor in good health. Some clones in this sample may be carry-over from other donors' samples. Each CDR3 is given with its conserved first and last residue. D genes are given only for firm matches. A clone size is listed for some rows: how often the clone was seen (once, few, many), or a class if it is expanded.

D: TRBD2
J: TRBJ2-2
V: TRBV7-2
size: .
length: 18
CDR3: CASSPSLLAGGPGGELFF
DNA: TGTGCCAGCAGCCCAAGCTTATTAGCGGGAGGGCCGGGCGGGGAGCTGTTTTTT

D: .
J: TRBJ2-1
V: TRBV2
size: .
length: 14
CDR3: CASRLTGEHNEQFF
DNA: TGTGCCAGCAGATTGACCGGGGAGCACAATGAGCAGTTCTTC

D: .
J: TRBJ1-6
V: TRBV7-2
size: once
length: 15
CDR3: CASSGRGGANSPLHF
DNA: TGTGCCAGCAGCGGCCGCGGAGGGGCTAATTCACCCCTCCACTTT

D: .
J: TRBJ2-3
V: TRBV30
size: .
length: 14
CDR3: CAWSRAGSTDTQYF
DNA: TGTGCCTGGAGCCGAGCAGGAAGCACAGATACGCAGTATTTT

D: TRBD1
J: TRBJ2-3
V: TRBV5-1
size: .
length: 17
CDR3: CASSLGGQGPLTDTQYF
DNA: TGCGCCAGCAGCTTGGGGGGACAGGGTCCCCTAACAGATACGCAGTATTTT

D: TRBD2
J: TRBJ2-4
V: TRBV5-6
size: once
length: 15
CDR3: CASGLAGGPENIQYF
DNA: TGTGCCTCCGGACTAGCGGGGGGGCCGGAGAACATTCAGTACTTC

D: .
J: TRBJ2-5
V: TRBV11-1
size: .
length: 13
CDR3: CASSLALEASQYF
DNA: TGTGCCAGCAGCTTAGCCCTAGAAGCGTCCCAGTACTTC

D: TRBD1
J: TRBJ2-1
V: TRBV6-4
size: .
length: 14
CDR3: CASSERQGYNEQFF
DNA: TGTGCCAGCAGTGAAAGACAGGGCTACAATGAGCAGTTCTTC

D: .
J: TRBJ2-2
V: TRBV11-3
size: .
length: 18
CDR3: CASSLDQFGRENTGELFF
DNA: TGTGCCAGCAGCTTAGATCAGTTTGGCAGGGAGAACACCGGGGAGCTGTTTTTT

D: TRBD2
J: TRBJ2-1
V: TRBV4-3
size: .
length: 16
CDR3: CASSQDPSGAYNEQFF
DNA: TGCGCCAGCAGCCAAGATCCTAGCGGAGCCTACAATGAGCAGTTCTTC

D: TRBD1
J: TRBJ2-7
V: TRBV28
size: .
length: 15
CDR3: CASSVGTGHPYEQYF
DNA: TGTGCCAGCAGTGTAGGGACAGGTCATCCCTACGAGCAGTACTTC

D: .
J: TRBJ1-4
V: TRBV7-9
size: .
length: 17
CDR3: CVSSLYRPFATNEKLFF
DNA: TGTGTCAGCAGCCTTTACAGGCCTTTTGCAACTAATGAAAAACTGTTTTTT

D: TRBD2
J: TRBJ2-7
V: TRBV6-1
size: .
length: 15
CDR3: CASSSRGRVPYEQYF
DNA: TGTGCCAGCAGCTCCCGTGGGAGGGTACCCTACGAGCAGTACTTC

D: .
J: TRBJ2-7
V: TRBV2
size: .
length: 14
CDR3: CASSDYDKSYEQYF
DNA: TGTGCCAGCAGTGATTATGACAAATCCTACGAGCAGTACTTC

D: TRBD1
J: TRBJ1-5
V: TRBV18
size: .
length: 15
CDR3: CASQEGGSSNQPQHF
DNA: TGTGCCAGCCAAGAAGGGGGCAGCTCCAATCAGCCCCAGCATTTT

D: .
J: TRBJ1-1
V: TRBV7-8
size: .
length: 14
CDR3: CASSLSGINTEAFF
DNA: TGTGCCAGCAGCTTATCAGGGATTAACACTGAAGCTTTCTTT

D: TRBD1
J: TRBJ2-7
V: TRBV7-9
size: .
length: 15
CDR3: CASSPGQGASYEQYF
DNA: TGTGCCAGCAGCCCAGGGCAGGGGGCCTCCTACGAGCAGTACTTC

D: TRBD2
J: TRBJ2-1
V: TRBV30
size: .
length: 12
CDR3: CAWRASGREQFF
DNA: TGTGCCTGGAGGGCTAGCGGGAGGGAGCAGTTCTTC

D: TRBD1
J: TRBJ1-1
V: TRBV7-8
size: .
length: 11
CDR3: CASSARGDAFF
DNA: TGTGCCAGCAGCGCCAGGGGGGACGCTTTCTTT

D: TRBD1
J: TRBJ2-7
V: TRBV5-4
size: many
length: 16
CDR3: CASSLEPGQGTYEQYF
DNA: TGTGCCAGCAGCTTGGAACCGGGACAGGGGACCTACGAGCAGTACTTC